This TCR beta chain was sequenced during a study of T cell responses to AZD1222 COVID-19 vaccine. In the study overall: Second-dose intervals of approximately 4 or approximately 12 weeks were pooled.

This CDR3 contains 21 residues. Measured with immunoSEQ multiplex PCR; TCRdb has only the in-frame clones, and not every one. The sample records some 86,000 clones, roughly 80% being singletons. This clone was observed a few times. Its target is not known. Study-wide results and caveats: Among the donors, most were white British and more were female, and clonal diversity was possibly underestimated. The span of vaccine-associated CD4 TCRs extended across spike, with dominance at 160-218 and 743-854.

The input for sequencing was peripheral blood, taken on day 0 of AZD1222 vaccination. The chain couples TRBV21-1 to TRBJ1-1; the table's D gene call, TRBD1, was not cross checked with the DNA. TRBV21-1 is reported as a pseudogene. The origin of this receptor is an adult in good health. The CDR3 spells CASSTRPTGKIGPIRTTEAFF. CDR3 DNA sequence: TGTGCCAGCAGCACTCGACCTACAGGGAAGATAGGTCCAATACGGACCACTGAAGCTTTCTTT.